Each of the 2 T cell receptor beta chains below was sequenced from the same sample in a study of T cells in tuberculosis (dated by TCRdb to the late 2010s). The library was built by means of the immunoSEQ multiplex PCR assay. The immuneACCESS repertoire file appears here via TCRdb, limited to in-frame rearrangements. These files lack a portion of the clones; in checked studies, under half of the deficit traces to unresolved V genes, and the cause of the others is not known. The sample table contains roughly 44,000 clones; only one count was recorded for roughly 95% of them. Of the sample, roughly 6.9% falls within the top ten clones. Specimen: PBMCs. These receptors were collected from a donor aged 5 to 30 with latent tuberculosis or without tuberculosis infection.

The V call is TRBV11-2, the J call TRBJ1-2; 8 bases fit TRBD1. Germline V CDR1 and CDR2: SGHAT, FQNNGV. V lost 6 bases to trimming and J lost 8 bases; unmatched junction nucleotides: 8. This CDR3 is 13 amino acids long. The CDR3 nucleotides read TGTGCCAGCAGAAATCAGGGGGCGCCGGGCTACACCTTC. Residues: CASRNQGAPGYTF.

V and J are TRBV30 and TRBJ1-1; no reliable D call. From germline, CDR1 is GTSNPN and CDR2 SVGIG (reference sequence). The V end was cut by 4 bases, the J end by 2 bases, with 14 bases between. The CDR3 is made up of 14 amino acids. CDR3 nucleotides: TGTGCCTGGAATCAAAATCTACCCAACACTGAAGCTTTCTTT. Amino acids: CAWNQNLPNTEAFF.